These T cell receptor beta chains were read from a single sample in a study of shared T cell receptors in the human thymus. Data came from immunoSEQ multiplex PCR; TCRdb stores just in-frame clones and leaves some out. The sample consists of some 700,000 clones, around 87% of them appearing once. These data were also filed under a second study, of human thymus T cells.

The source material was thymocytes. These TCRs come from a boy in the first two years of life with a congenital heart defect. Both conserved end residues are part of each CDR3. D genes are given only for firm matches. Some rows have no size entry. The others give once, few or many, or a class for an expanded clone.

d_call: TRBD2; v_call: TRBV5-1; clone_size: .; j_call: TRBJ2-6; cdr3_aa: CASRLGLAGGGSGANVLTF; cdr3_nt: TGCGCCAGCAGGTTGGGACTAGCGGGAGGGGGCTCTGGGGCCAACGTCCTGACTTTC
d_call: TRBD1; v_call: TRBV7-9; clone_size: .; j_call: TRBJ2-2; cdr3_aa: CASSPNGQGANTGELFF; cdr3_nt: TGTGCCAGCAGCCCTAATGGACAGGGGGCGAACACCGGGGAGCTGTTTTTT
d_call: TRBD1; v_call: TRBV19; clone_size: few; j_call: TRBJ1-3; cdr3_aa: CASSMLGRGHGNTIYF; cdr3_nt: TGTGCCAGTAGTATGTTAGGCAGGGGGCACGGAAACACCATATATTTT
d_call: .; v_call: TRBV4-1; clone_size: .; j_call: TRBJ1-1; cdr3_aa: CASSHQMNTEAFF; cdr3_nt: TGCGCCAGCAGCCATCAGATGAACACTGAAGCTTTCTTT
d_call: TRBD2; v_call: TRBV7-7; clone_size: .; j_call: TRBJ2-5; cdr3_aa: CASSSKGLAGIGEETQYF; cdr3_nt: TGTGCTAGCAGCTCGAAAGGACTAGCGGGAATTGGGGAAGAGACCCAGTACTTC
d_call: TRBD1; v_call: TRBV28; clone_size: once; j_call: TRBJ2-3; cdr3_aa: CASSKTDRLSTDTQYF; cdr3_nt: TGTGCCAGCAGTAAAACGGACAGGCTTAGCACAGATACGCAGTATTTT
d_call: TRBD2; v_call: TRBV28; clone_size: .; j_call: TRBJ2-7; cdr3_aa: CASRAMREGRHEQYF; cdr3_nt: TGTGCCAGCCGAGCAATGCGGGAGGGCCGGCACGAGCAGTACTTC
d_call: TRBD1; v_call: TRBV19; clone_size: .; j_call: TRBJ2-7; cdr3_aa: CASSTGTVLLFYEQYF; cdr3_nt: TGTGCCAGTAGTACTGGGACAGTACTCCTTTTCTACGAGCAGTACTTC
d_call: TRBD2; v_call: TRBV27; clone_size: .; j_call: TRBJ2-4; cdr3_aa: CASRGSGTSGNIQYF; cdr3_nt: TGTGCCAGCAGAGGATCCGGGACTAGCGGAAACATTCAGTACTTC
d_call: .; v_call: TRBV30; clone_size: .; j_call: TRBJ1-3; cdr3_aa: CAWSVPSSGNTIYF; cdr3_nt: TGTGCCTGGAGTGTACCGAGCTCTGGAAACACCATATATTTT
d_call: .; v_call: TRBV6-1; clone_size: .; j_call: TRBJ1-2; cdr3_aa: CASSEALQDYGYTF; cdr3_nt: TGTGCCAGCAGTGAAGCGCTTCAGGACTATGGCTACACCTTC
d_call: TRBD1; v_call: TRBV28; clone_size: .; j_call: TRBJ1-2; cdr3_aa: CASSFRIFDRVYGYTF; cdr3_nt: TGTGCCAGCAGTTTCCGGATTTTCGACAGGGTCTATGGCTACACCTTC
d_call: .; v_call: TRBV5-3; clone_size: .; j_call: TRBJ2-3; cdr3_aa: CARSLSGASTDTQYF; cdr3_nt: TGTGCCAGAAGCTTGAGCGGAGCTAGCACAGATACGCAGTATTTT
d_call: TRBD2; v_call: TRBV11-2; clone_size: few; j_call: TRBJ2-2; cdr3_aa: CASSTQNPSGRNTGELFF; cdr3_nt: TGTGCCAGCAGCACCCAGAACCCTAGCGGGAGGAACACCGGGGAGCTGTTTTTT
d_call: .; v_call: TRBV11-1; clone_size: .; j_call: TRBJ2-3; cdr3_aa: CASSFNSGPTDTQYF; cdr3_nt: TGTGCCAGCAGCTTTAATAGCGGCCCCACAGATACGCAGTATTTT
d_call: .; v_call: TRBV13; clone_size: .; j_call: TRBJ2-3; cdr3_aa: CASSLGEGPTDTQYF; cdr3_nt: TGTGCCAGCAGCTTAGGTGAGGGCCCCACAGATACGCAGTATTTT
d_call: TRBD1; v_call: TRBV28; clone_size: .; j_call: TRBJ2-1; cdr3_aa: CASTPTRVPNRGNEQFF; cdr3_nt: TGTGCCAGCACCCCTACGAGGGTCCCAAACAGGGGCAATGAGCAGTTCTTC
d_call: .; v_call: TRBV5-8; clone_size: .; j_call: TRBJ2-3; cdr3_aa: CASSLARDFPQYF; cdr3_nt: TGTGCCAGCAGCTTGGCCAGGGACTTCCCGCAGTATTTT
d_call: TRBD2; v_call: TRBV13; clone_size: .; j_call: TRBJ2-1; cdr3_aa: CASTFGLAQTVYNEQFF; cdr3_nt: TGTGCCAGCACCTTTGGACTAGCCCAGACCGTTTACAATGAGCAGTTCTTC
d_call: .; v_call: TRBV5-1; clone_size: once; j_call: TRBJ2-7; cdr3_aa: CASSRRERGAYEEQYF; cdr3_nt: TGCGCCAGCAGCCGGCGAGAACGGGGGGCCTACGAGGAGCAGTACTTC
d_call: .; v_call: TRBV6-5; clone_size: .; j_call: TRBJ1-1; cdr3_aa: CASSFCRGGANTEAFF; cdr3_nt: TGTGCCAGCAGTTTCTGCCGGGGAGGGGCGAACACTGAAGCTTTCTTT
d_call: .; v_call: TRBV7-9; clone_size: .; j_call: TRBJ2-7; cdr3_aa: CASSLVELVDFPRPARQYF; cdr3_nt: TGTGCCAGCAGCTTAGTAGAGCTAGTGGATTTCCCCCGCCCCGCGAGGCAGTACTTC
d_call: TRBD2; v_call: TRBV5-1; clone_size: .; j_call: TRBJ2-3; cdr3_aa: CASSSAGTSGRTDTQYF; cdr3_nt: TGCGCCAGCAGCTCAGCTGGGACTAGCGGGAGAACAGATACGCAGTATTTT
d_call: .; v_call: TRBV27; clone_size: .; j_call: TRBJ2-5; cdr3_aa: CASSPRRTLQSKETQYF; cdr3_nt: TGTGCCAGCAGTCCCAGGCGTACGCTACAGTCAAAAGAGACCCAGTACTTC
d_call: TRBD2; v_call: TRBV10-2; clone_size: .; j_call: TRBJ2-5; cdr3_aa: CASSSSGPPQETQYF; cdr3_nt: TGCGCCAGCAGTTCTAGCGGGCCGCCTCAAGAGACCCAGTACTTC
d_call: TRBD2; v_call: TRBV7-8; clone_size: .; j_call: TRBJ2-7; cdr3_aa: CASGTSGILYEQYF; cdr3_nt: TGTGCCAGCGGGACTAGCGGTATACTCTACGAGCAGTACTTC
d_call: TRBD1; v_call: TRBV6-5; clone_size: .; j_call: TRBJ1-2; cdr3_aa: CASRQGVEGYTF; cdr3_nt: TGTGCCAGCCGACAGGGGGTAGAGGGCTACACCTTC
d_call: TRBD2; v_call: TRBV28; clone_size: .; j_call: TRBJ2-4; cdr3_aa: CASSLGKREDKNIQYF; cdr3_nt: TGTGCCAGCAGTTTAGGGAAGCGGGAGGACAAAAACATTCAGTACTTC
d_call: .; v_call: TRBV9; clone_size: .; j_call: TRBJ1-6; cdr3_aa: CASSLGVPELYNSPLHF; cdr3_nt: TGTGCCAGCAGCCTCGGGGTGCCGGAGCTATATAATTCACCCCTCCACTTT
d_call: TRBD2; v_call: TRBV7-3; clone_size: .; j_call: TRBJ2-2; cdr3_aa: CASSSTRVAGEGGELFF; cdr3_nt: TGTGCCAGCAGCTCGACAAGGGTTGCGGGAGAGGGCGGGGAGCTGTTTTTT
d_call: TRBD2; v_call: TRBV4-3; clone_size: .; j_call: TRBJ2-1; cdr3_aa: CASSPSGSPYNEQFF; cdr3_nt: TGCGCCAGCAGCCCAAGCGGGAGCCCTTACAATGAGCAGTTCTTC
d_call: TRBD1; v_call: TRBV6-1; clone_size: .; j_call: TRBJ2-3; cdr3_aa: CASSEGSGTGGELDTQYF; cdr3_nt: TGTGCCAGCAGTGAAGGGAGCGGAACAGGGGGCGAGCTTGATACGCAGTATTTT
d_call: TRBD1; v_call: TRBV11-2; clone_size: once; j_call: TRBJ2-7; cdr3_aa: CASSGRQGGTYEQYF; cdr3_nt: TGTGCCAGCAGCGGGCGACAGGGGGGTACCTACGAGCAGTACTTC
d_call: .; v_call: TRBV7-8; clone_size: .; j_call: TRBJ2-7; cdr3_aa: CASSPFGERGSYEQYF; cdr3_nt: TGTGCCAGCAGCCCCTTTGGGGAACGAGGGTCCTACGAGCAGTACTTC
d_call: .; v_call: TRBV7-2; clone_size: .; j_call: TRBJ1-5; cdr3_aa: CAAGPGGNQPQHF; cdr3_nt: TGTGCTGCGGGCCCCGGGGGCAATCAGCCCCAGCATTTT
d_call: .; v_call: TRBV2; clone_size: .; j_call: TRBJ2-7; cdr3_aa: CASSERKLNPYEQYF; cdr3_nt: TGTGCCAGCAGTGAACGAAAGCTGAATCCCTACGAGCAGTACTTC
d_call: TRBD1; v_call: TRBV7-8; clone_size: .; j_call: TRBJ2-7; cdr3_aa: CASSLVTGSSYEQYF; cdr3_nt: TGTGCCAGCAGCTTAGTGACAGGGAGCTCCTACGAGCAGTACTTC
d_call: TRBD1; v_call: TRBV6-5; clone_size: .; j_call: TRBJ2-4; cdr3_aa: CASSLRRGWAKNIQYF; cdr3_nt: TGTGCCAGCAGTTTACGCAGGGGGTGGGCCAAAAACATTCAGTACTTC
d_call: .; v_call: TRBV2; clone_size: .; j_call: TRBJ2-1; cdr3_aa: CASEEEQFF; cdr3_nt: TGTGCCAGCGAAGAGGAGCAGTTCTTC
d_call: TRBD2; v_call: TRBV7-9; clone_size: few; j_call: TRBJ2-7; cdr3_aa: CASSLDFGTSGRIYEQYF; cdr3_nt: TGTGCCAGCAGCTTAGATTTTGGGACTAGCGGGAGGATATACGAGCAGTACTTC
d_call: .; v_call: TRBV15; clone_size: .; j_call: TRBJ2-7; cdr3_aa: CATSLHDRYYEQYF; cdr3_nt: TGTGCCACCAGCCTTCACGACAGGTACTACGAGCAGTACTTC
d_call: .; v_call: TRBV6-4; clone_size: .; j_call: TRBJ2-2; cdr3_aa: CASSVVRRSSGELFF; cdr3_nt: TGTGCCAGCAGTGTAGTTCGCCGCTCCTCCGGGGAGCTGTTTTTT
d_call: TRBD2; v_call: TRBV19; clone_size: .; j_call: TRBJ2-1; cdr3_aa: CARPRARTSGSFGSNEQFF; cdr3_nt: TGTGCCAGACCCCGTGCGCGGACTAGCGGGAGTTTTGGGTCCAATGAGCAGTTCTTC
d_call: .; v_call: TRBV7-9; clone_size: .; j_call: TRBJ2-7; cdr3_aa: CASSLQVPGLYEQYF; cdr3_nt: TGTGCCAGCAGCTTACAAGTTCCAGGACTATACGAGCAGTACTTC
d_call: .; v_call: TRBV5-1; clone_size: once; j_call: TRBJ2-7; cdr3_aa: CASSLGRGLGEQYF; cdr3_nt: TGCGCCAGCAGCTTGGGACGGGGATTGGGGGAGCAGTACTTC
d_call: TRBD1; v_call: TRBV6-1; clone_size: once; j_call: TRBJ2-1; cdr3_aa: CASSVRQGLYNEQFF; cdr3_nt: TGTGCCAGCAGTGTAAGACAGGGGCTCTACAATGAGCAGTTCTTC
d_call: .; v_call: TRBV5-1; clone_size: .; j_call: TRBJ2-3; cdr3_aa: CASSSFRGSETDTQYF; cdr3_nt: TGCGCCAGCAGCTCATTTCGGGGTAGCGAGACAGATACGCAGTATTTT
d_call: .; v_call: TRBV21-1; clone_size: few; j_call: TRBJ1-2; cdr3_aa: CASRLTTVYGYTF; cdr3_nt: TGTGCCAGCAGACTAACGACAGTCTATGGCTACACCTTC
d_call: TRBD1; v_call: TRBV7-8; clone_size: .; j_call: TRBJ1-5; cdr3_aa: CASSNLGGQAQSAYSNQPQHF; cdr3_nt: TGTGCCAGCAGCAACTTGGGGGGACAGGCGCAATCCGCTTATAGCAATCAGCCCCAGCATTTT
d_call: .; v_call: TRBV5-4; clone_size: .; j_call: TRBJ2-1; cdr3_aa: CASSLQGSSYNEQFF; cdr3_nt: TGTGCCAGCAGCTTACAGGGCAGTTCCTACAATGAGCAGTTCTTC
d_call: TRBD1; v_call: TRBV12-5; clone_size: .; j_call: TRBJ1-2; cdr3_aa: CASGLARDSLHGYTF; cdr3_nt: TGTGCTAGTGGTTTGGCAAGGGACAGTCTCCATGGCTACACCTTC
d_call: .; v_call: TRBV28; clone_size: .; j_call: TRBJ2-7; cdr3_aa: CASTPQGSYEQYF; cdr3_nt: TGTGCCAGCACCCCACAGGGTTCCTACGAGCAGTACTTC
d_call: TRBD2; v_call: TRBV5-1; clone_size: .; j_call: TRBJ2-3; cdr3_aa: CASSLEGGRSTDTQYF; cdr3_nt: TGCGCCAGCAGCTTGGAGGGCGGGAGATCCACAGATACGCAGTATTTT
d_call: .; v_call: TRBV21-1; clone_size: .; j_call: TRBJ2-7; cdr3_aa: CASSKVGIAGGHEQYF; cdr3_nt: TGTGCCAGCAGCAAAGTTGGGATAGCGGGAGGTCACGAGCAGTACTTC
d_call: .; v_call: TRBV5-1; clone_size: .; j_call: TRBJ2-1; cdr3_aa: CASSLFTNCEQFF; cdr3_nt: TGCGCCAGCAGCTTGTTTACTAACTGCGAGCAGTTCTTC
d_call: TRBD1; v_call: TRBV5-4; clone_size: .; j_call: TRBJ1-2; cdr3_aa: CASSQRTGKWGGYTF; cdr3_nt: TGTGCCAGCAGCCAACGGACAGGGAAATGGGGAGGCTACACCTTC
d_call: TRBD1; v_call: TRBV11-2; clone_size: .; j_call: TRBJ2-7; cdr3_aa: CASSSGKWDRGTYEQYF; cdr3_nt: TGTGCCAGCAGCTCCGGGAAGTGGGACAGGGGGACCTACGAGCAGTACTTC
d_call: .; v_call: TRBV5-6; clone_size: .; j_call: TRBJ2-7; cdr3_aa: CASSLGGGVPHEQYF; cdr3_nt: TGTGCCAGCAGCTTGGGTGGGGGCGTTCCCCACGAGCAGTACTTC
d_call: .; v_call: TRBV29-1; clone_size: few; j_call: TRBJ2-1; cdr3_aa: CTSRAHNEQFF; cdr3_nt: TGCACCTCGAGGGCCCACAATGAGCAGTTCTTC
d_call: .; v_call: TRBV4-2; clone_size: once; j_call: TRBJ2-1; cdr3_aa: CASSQGEEQSSYNEQFF; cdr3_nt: TGTGCCAGCAGCCAAGGGGAGGAGCAGAGCTCCTACAATGAGCAGTTCTTC